Detailed here is one T cell receptor beta chain. Methods used by the authors: Nucleated cell number was recorded as an estimate derived from reference gene primer amplification. Sequencing was performed with immunoSEQ multiplex PCR; in TCRdb, only in-frame clones are kept and a portion is missing. V and J calls and clone size follow that table, whereas D and trimming were derived from the DNA. The repertoire holds roughly 290,000 clones, with 70% to 90% as singletons. The data are from a study of blood T cell repertoires in COVID-19. Study context: Sample material is recorded as cDNA or gDNA derived from T cells, B-cell-depleted T cells, or PBMCs.

This CDR3 is built from 17 residues. The trim removed 2 bases at V and 9 bases at J, leaving 12 bases unmatched. Per germline, CDR1 MNHEY and CDR2 SMNVEV (reference sequence). Assignment of participants to cohorts was predicated upon participant-reported clinical history. Recovery among Cohort 3 donors was established by two negative PCRs, clearance, or symptom resolution. This clonotype was sampled from a woman between 25 and 40 years old who had recovered from COVID-19. The sample taken for sequencing was PBMCs or T cells enriched from blood (not recorded which). This chain uses TRBV27 with TRBJ1-6; 8 nucleotides agree with TRBD1. Written as DNA, the CDR3 is TGTGCCAGCAGTTTAGCCCTGCGGACAGGGAGAGGTTCACCCCTCCACTTT. Translated: CASSLALRTGRGSPLHF.